The rows below give T cell receptor beta chains drawn from one sample of a study of T cell repertoires in cytomegalovirus infection. MiXCR was run by TCRdb on the reads, yielding one entry per CDR3 protein. Altogether roughly 500,000 distinct CDR3 sequences are present, approximately 15% being singletons, with the ten largest covering approximately 24%. Sequenced: CD8+ T cells from PBMCs. The receptors were sampled from a human donor in good health (CMV status not recorded). Some clones in this sample may be carry-over from other donors' samples. Each CDR3 is given with its conserved first and last residue. The D gene is left open where the match is weak. Clone size, where shown, is once, few, many, or a class for clones that have expanded.

V gene,clone size,J gene,D gene,CDR3 protein,CDR3 DNA
TRBV12-3/TRBV12-4,many,TRBJ2-1,TRBD2,CASLLAGGEQFF,TGTGCCAGCCTACTAGCGGGGGGGGAGCAGTTCTTC
TRBV7-2,many,TRBJ1-2,-,CASSLVRTAWKSWYGYTF,TGTGCCAGCAGCTTAGTCAGGACCGCTTGGAAAAGTTGGTATGGCTACACCTTC
TRBV7-9,many,TRBJ2-4,TRBD1,CASSLPGTAWENIQYF,TGTGCCAGCAGCTTACCGGGGACAGCTTGGGAAAACATTCAGTACTTC
TRBV6-5,few,TRBJ2-5,TRBD2,CASIPVGGQETQYF,TGTGCCAGCATCCCGGTGGGGGGGCAAGAGACCCAGTACTTC
TRBV20-1,few,TRBJ2-7,TRBD2,CSARGIPGLVENEQYF,TGCAGTGCTAGAGGCATACCGGGACTAGTGGAAAACGAGCAGTACTTC
TRBV10-3,many,TRBJ2-3,TRBD2,CAIRSSGNPGDTQYF,TGTGCCATCAGGAGTAGCGGGAACCCCGGAGATACGCAGTATTTT
TRBV7-9,many,TRBJ1-1,-,CASSLPMGNVAFF,TGTGCCAGCAGCTTGCCCATGGGGAATGTAGCTTTCTTT
TRBV4-1,few,TRBJ1-5,-,CASSQGEGLGNQPQHF,TGCGCCAGCAGCCAAGGCGAAGGGCTGGGCAATCAGCCCCAGCATTTT
TRBV6-5,many,TRBJ1-5,-,CASSYSGGEGNQPQHF,TGTGCCAGCAGTTACTCCGGGGGGGAAGGCAATCAGCCCCAGCATTTT
TRBV6-1,-,TRBJ1-5,TRBD1,CASSYRGQGQPQHF,TGTGCCAGCAGCTACAGGGGGCAGGGTCAGCCCCAGCATTTT
TRBV19,few,TRBJ1-1,-,CASSMTGVDEAFF,TGTGCCAGTAGCATGACAGGCGTAGATGAAGCTTTCTTT
TRBV12-3/TRBV12-4,-,TRBJ2-1,-,CASSLEYREQFF,TGTGCCAGCAGTTTAGAGTACCGTGAGCAGTTCTTC
TRBV29-1,once,TRBJ2-1,-,CSVDSRGPYHEQFF,TGCAGCGTTGACTCTCGCGGACCCTACCATGAGCAGTTCTTC
TRBV2,-,TRBJ2-7,TRBD1,CASSDQGQTLYEQYF,TGTGCCAGCAGTGACCAGGGACAGACCCTCTACGAGCAGTACTTC
TRBV11-2,many,TRBJ2-1,-,CASSLFRGIAVPGVNEQFF,TGTGCCAGCAGCTTATTCCGGGGGATAGCGGTCCCAGGGGTCAATGAGCAGTTCTTC
TRBV16,-,TRBJ1-1,TRBD1,CTSHRGTEMNTEAFF,TGTACCAGCCATAGAGGGACAGAAATGAACACTGAAGCTTTCTTT
TRBV7-8,many,TRBJ1-2,TRBD1,CASSQDRGTYGYTF,TGTGCCAGCAGCCAGGACAGGGGAACCTATGGCTACACCTTC
TRBV29-1,few,TRBJ2-1,TRBD2,CSVAPRLAGGKDEQFF,TGCAGCGTTGCCCCGAGACTAGCGGGAGGGAAGGATGAGCAGTTCTTC
TRBV7-9,many,TRBJ2-5,TRBD2,CASSFPILAGAEETQYF,TGTGCCAGCAGCTTCCCGATACTAGCGGGGGCCGAAGAGACCCAGTACTTC
TRBV9,few,TRBJ2-1,TRBD2,CASSVRLALSSYNEQFF,TGTGCCAGCAGCGTAAGACTAGCGTTGAGCTCCTACAATGAGCAGTTCTTC
TRBV6-1,many,TRBJ1-6,-,CASSEGWTGNSPLHF,TGTGCCAGCAGTGAAGGATGGACGGGTAATTCACCCCTCCACTTT
TRBV9,few,TRBJ2-1,TRBD2,CASRGSGSGHNEQFF,TGTGCCAGCAGAGGTAGCGGGAGCGGGCACAATGAGCAGTTCTTC
TRBV7-9,-,TRBJ2-7,TRBD2,CASSRTSGSPYEQYF,TGTGCCAGCAGCCGGACTAGCGGGAGCCCCTACGAGCAGTACTTC
TRBV12-3/TRBV12-4,many,TRBJ1-1,-,CASILGASGAFF,TGTGCCAGCATTCTAGGGGCATCGGGAGCTTTCTTT
TRBV9,few,TRBJ1-2,-,CASSVGLGEGTPNYGYTF,TGTGCCAGCAGCGTAGGACTCGGAGAGGGGACTCCTAACTATGGCTACACCTTC
TRBV7-8,many,TRBJ2-1,-,CASSLRTAYNEQFF,TGTGCCAGCAGCTTAAGGACAGCCTACAATGAGCAGTTCTTC
TRBV11-2,many,TRBJ2-1,TRBD2,CASSLRASGNEQFF,TGTGCCAGCAGCTTGCGGGCTAGCGGGAATGAGCAGTTCTTC
TRBV11-2,many,TRBJ2-3,TRBD2,CASSLDPGLALTDTQYF,TGTGCCAGCAGCTTAGACCCGGGACTAGCGTTAACAGATACGCAGTATTTT
TRBV5-6,few,TRBJ2-7,TRBD1,CASSPSGTDSSYEQYF,TGTGCCAGCAGCCCGTCCGGGACAGACTCTTCCTACGAGCAGTACTTC
TRBV12-3/TRBV12-4,many,TRBJ2-1,TRBD2,CASSPTGEGRYNEQFF,TGTGCCAGCAGCCCCACTGGGGAGGGCCGCTACAATGAGCAGTTCTTC
TRBV2,-,TRBJ1-2,-,CASSENVGVWFGYTF,TGTGCCAGCAGTGAAAATGTGGGGGTATGGTTTGGCTACACCTTC
TRBV7-9,many,TRBJ2-1,-,CASSPPRRARYNEQFF,TGTGCCAGCAGCCCCCCCCGTCGTGCGCGCTACAATGAGCAGTTCTTC
TRBV27,many,TRBJ2-1,-,CASSQRRIRDNEQFF,TGTGCCAGCAGTCAAAGGCGTATCAGAGACAATGAGCAGTTCTTC